Following are 10 T cell receptor beta chains from one sample sequenced in a study of T cells after yellow fever vaccination. One entry per CDR3 protein, called by TCRdb with MiXCR from the 5' RACE reads. The table includes roughly 63,000 distinct CDR3 sequences, 7.4% detected once. The source material was CD8+ T cells sorted from PBMCs, sampled 15 days after the yellow fever booster vaccination. The receptors come from a man aged 30-40 years who received the YFV17D yellow fever vaccine.

The table lists this clonotype with many counts. The CDR3 is CASSFQETQYF. DNA for the CDR3: TGTGCCAGCAGTTTTCAAGAGACCCAGTACTTC. The genes are TRBV27 and TRBJ2-5; no clear D gene. The germline CDR1 and CDR2 sequences are MNHEY and SMNVEV (reference sequence). Trimming cost V 3 bases and J 2 bases, with 1 base left between them. The CDR3 extends over 11 amino acids.

Comment on this clonotype: With a much larger clone just one base away, this may be a read error. The chain links TRBV13 to TRBJ1-4; D perhaps matches TRBD1 (5 bases). V shed 0 bases and J shed 8 bases, with 10 bases lying between them. Germline V CDR1 and CDR2: PRHDT, FYEKMQ (reference sequence). The CDR3 is made up of 14 amino acids. The CDR3 DNA sequence: TGTGCCAGCAGCTTAGGGAGGGGTCTCGAAAAACTGTTTTTT. Translating it yields CASSLGRGLEKLFF.

The sample holds many counts of this clonotype. The V and J genes are TRBV7-8 and TRBJ2-7; no clear D gene. Germline V lookup: CDR1 SGHVS, CDR2 FQNEAQ. The CDR3 is 14 amino acids. The V end was cut by 1 base, the J end by 3 bases, with 10 bases between. This CDR3 is CASSLVGKNYEQYF. Here the CDR3 DNA reads TGTGCCAGCAGCTTAGTTGGCAAGAACTACGAGCAGTACTTC. Full variable domain (outside the CDR3, taken from reference TRBV7-8 and TRBJ2-7): GAGVSQSPRYKVAKRGQDVALRCDPISGHVSLFWYQQALGQGPEFLTYFQNEAQLDKSGLPSDRFFAERPEGSVSTLKIQRTQQEDSAVYLCASSLVGKNYEQYFGPGTRLTVT.

This clonotype was recorded many times. The chain recombines TRBV3-1 with TRBJ1-2; a possible D gene is TRBD1 (6 bases). V dropped 4 bases and J dropped 3 bases, with 18 bases sitting between them. CDR3 length: 16 residues. Germline CDR1 LGHDT, CDR2 YNNKEL (reference sequence). Here the CDR3 reads CASSRVEGQSHYGYTF. Written as DNA, the CDR3 is TGTGCCAGCAGCCGGGTCGAAGGACAGTCTCACTATGGCTACACCTTC.

The chain couples TRBV9 to TRBJ2-5, with D unresolved. The germline V gene encodes CDR1 SGDLS and CDR2 YYNGEE. This CDR3 has 14 amino acids. Trimming took 4 bases from V and 2 from J, leaving 12 bases between them. CDR3 nucleotides: TGTGCCAGCAGCCCCGCCCGGACGCAAGAGACCCAGTACTTC. Its protein is CASSPARTQETQYF. Variable domain in full (rest from reference TRBV9 and TRBJ2-5): DSGVTQTPKHLITATGQRVTLRCSPRSGDLSVYWYQQSLDQGLQFLIQYYNGEERAKGNILERFSAQQFPDLHSELNLSSLELGDSALYFCASSPARTQETQYFGPGTRLLVL.

This chain links TRBV7-2 with TRBJ2-7; TRBD1 aligns across 9 bases. The germline V gene has CDR1 SGHTA and CDR2 FQGNSA. The CDR3 covers 14 residues. The V and J ends lost 3 bases and 5 bases, in that order; junction bases with no gene match: 5. The chain's CDR3 is CASSLWGQGDEQYF. Written as DNA, the CDR3 is TGTGCCAGCAGCTTGTGGGGACAGGGTGACGAGCAGTACTTC.

This clonotype was counted many times. This rearrangement joins TRBV20-1 to TRBJ2-1; D is undetermined. The V end lost 6 bases, the J end lost 6 bases, and 18 bases lay between the germline ends. CDR3 length: 14 amino acids. The germline V gene encodes CDR1 DFQATT and CDR2 SNEGSKA (reference sequence). DNA of the CDR3: TGCAGTGCCCCACCCCCAGAGGCCCGCAATGAGCAGTTCTTC. As protein: CSAPPPEARNEQFF.

In this sample, this clonotype turned up many times. The rearrangement joins TRBV3-1 to TRBJ2-1; D not certain. CDR1 and CDR2 (germline): LGHDT, YNNKEL (reference sequence). Trimming stripped 1 base from V and 10 bases from J, with 11 bases between. CDR3 size: 13 residues. The DNA for the CDR3 is TGTGCCAGCAGCCAAGGGGCTAGACCCGAGCAGTTCTTC. Protein sequence: CASSQGARPEQFF.

This clonotype was observed a few times. J is TRBJ1-6 and V is TRBV12-3 or TRBV12-4; no clear D gene. Trimming took 3 bases from V and 6 from J, leaving 12 bases between them. The CDR3 totals 15 residues. The CDR3 reads CASSLRSSGNSPLHF. CDR3 bases: TGTGCCAGCAGTTTGAGGAGTTCTGGTAATTCACCCCTCCACTTT.

This sequence joins TRBV7-3 and TRBJ2-3; 8 bases map to TRBD1. Germline V gene sequence: CDR1 SGHTA, CDR2 FQGTGA. The CDR3 sequence is 16 residues long. J gave up 1 base and V 5 bases, and 8 bases lay outside the gene matches. CDR3 coding DNA: TGTGCCAGCAGCGGAATCAGGGGGCGCGGCACAGATACGCAGTATTTT. Its protein is CASSGIRGRGTDTQYF.